This TCR beta chain was sequenced in a study of blood T cell repertoires in COVID-19. CDR1 and CDR2 from the germline V gene are SEHNR and FQNEAQ (reference sequence). CDR3 length: 18 residues. Germline trimming cut 2 bases from V and 0 bases from J; bases unmatched to any gene: 10. Here immunoSEQ multiplex PCR was the method, and the copy in TCRdb shows in-frame clones only, minus some. The data contain some 200,000 clones, around four fifths of them singletons. What was sequenced was peripheral blood. This sequence joins TRBV7-9 and TRBJ1-3; 7 positions agree with TRBD1. This TCR was sampled from a woman aged 55-75 years who had recovered from COVID-19. Here the CDR3 reads CASSLFLGQVPSGNTIYF. The CDR3 DNA reads as TGTGCCAGCAGCTTATTCCTCGGACAGGTCCCCTCTGGAAACACCATATATTTT.